This TCR beta chain originates from a study of cytomegalovirus exposure and HLA in healthy donors. Findings and limits, study-wide: Another analysis was done later, and it associated fewer than 20,000 TCR beta sequences with HLA alleles at 0.05 false discovery rate. A later analysis reportedly identified an Asian-associated ancestry cluster as carrying fewer N-insertions than the approximately 670-donor mean. Later genetic work tied a missense DCLRE1C variant to beta-chain V and J trimming.

The PCR had 60 Vbeta and 13 Jbeta primers. This table comes from immunoSEQ multiplex PCR, and its TCRdb copy is limited to in-frame clones, with some not included. The sample holds over 100,000 clones, roughly 75% seen once. A note on this clone: Antigen unknown.

The CDR3 is 13 residues long. Germline CDR1 reads LNHDA; CDR2 reads SQIVND (reference sequence). V was cut by 4 bases and J by 7 bases, with 13 bases left in between. This chain connects TRBV19 to TRBJ1-1, with D hard to call. The origin of this receptor is a woman between 40 and 55 years old in good health and CMV-seronegative. Sequencing was performed on PBMCs. In nucleotides, the CDR3 is TGTGCCAGTAGTAAAACCCTAGGAGGTGAAGCTTTCTTT. Amino acids: CASSKTLGGEAFF.